This T cell receptor beta chain was profiled in a study of blood T cell repertoires in COVID-19. The method was immunoSEQ multiplex PCR; TCRdb's version includes in-frame clones alone and lacks a portion of them. The repertoire holds around 280,000 clones, roughly 89% seen once, with 1.5% to 2% in the top ten. A remark on this clone: The same CDR3 also results from other DNA sequences found in this sample.

Germline CDR1 reads LGHNA; CDR2 reads YSLEER. The V and J ends lost 4 bases and 2 bases, in that order; junction bases with no gene match: 4. This CDR3 is built from 15 residues. Sequencing input: PBMCs or T cells enriched from blood (not recorded which). This receptor was obtained from a woman aged 18-29 years with acute COVID-19. V is TRBV4-3 and J is TRBJ2-1; 8 bases line up with TRBD2. CDR3 amino acids: CASSRGSGTYNEQFF. In DNA form, the CDR3 reads TGCGCCAGCAGCCGAGGTAGCGGGACCTACAATGAGCAGTTCTTC.